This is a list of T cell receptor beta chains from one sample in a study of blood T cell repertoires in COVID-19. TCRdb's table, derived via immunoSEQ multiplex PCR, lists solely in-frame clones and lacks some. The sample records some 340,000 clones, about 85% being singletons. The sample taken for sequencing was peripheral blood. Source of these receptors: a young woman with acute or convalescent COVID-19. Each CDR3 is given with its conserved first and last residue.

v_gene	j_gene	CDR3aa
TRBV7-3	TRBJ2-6	CASSTGTDYLSGANVLTF
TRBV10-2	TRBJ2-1	CASLDGSMVSFF
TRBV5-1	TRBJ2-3	CASSLVLAGAGTDTQYF
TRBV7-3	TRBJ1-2	CASSSGTGDYGYTF
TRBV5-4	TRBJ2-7	CASSRDRGQGEQYF
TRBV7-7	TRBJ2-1	CASSFGQGEGEQFF
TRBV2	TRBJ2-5	CASRSGTGEVGETQYF
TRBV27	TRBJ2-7	CASSLSGVGIYYEQYF
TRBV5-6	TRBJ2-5	CASSSLREDRRETQYF
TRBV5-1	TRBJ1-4	CASSPQVGTNEKLFF
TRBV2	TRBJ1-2	CASTVGTGHYGYTF
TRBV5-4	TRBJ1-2	CASSSVNYGYTF
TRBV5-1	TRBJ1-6	CASSPETGRYNSPLHF
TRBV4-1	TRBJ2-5	CASSQVGTGETQYF
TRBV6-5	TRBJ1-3	CASSYSNRGNTIYF
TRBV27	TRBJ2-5	CASSLSWETETQYF
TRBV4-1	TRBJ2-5	CASSLGAGETQYF
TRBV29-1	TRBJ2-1	CSVEDARGWGDEQFF
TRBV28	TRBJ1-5	CASSPLGDRVIGQPQHF
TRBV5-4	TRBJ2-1	CASSAWTGLGDEQFF
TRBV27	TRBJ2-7	CASSLRQGLGEQYF
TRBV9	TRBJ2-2	CASSPVAGLVTGELFF
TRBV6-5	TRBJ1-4	CASSYGPSRTNEKLFF
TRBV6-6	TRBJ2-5	CASSYSKRLADETQYF
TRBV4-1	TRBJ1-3	CASSQVSAAGNTIYF
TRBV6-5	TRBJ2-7	CASSARAQGYEQYF
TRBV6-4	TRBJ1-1	CASIPGAQAFF
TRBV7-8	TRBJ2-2	CASSPRTSRGGELFF
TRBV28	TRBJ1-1	CAAQGGAYTEAFF
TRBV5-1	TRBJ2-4	CASSLREGLLNIQYF
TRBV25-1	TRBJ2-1	CASSESSPGGENEQFF
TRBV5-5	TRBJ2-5	CASSLRGQGQETQYF
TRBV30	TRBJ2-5	CAWSGPGGALYSQEAQYF
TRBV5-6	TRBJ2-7	CASSSPRDTYEQYF
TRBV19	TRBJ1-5	CASSIDSLNQPQHF
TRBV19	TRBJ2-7	CATRTGAEQYF
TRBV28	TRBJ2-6	CASSSEGQSGANVLTF
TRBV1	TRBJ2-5	CTSSQDRTGETQYF
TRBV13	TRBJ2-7	CASSSGRGGEQYF
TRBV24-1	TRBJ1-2	CATSERGYGYTF
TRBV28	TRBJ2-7	CASSGQGAYPPEQYF
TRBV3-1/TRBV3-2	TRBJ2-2	CASSPGISGGLARGELFF
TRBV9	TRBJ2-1	CASSVAGGSYNEQFF
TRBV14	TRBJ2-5	CASSLTARGTQYF
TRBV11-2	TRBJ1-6	CASSFTDGNYNSPLHF
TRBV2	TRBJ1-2	CASSGGQGKNYGYTF
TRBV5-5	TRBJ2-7	CASLPSGGDHNEQYF
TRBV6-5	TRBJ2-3	CASTRTGAKDTQYF